Below are 28 T cell receptor beta chains sequenced from a single sample in a study of blood T cell repertoires in COVID-19. Sequencing used immunoSEQ multiplex PCR; TCRdb keeps in-frame clones, though not all of them. The sample carries about 220,000 clones, approximately 81% recorded once. Sequenced sample: peripheral blood. Receptors originate from a woman aged 55-70 years who had recovered from COVID-19.

This sequence joins TRBV7-2 and TRBJ1-5, with D unresolved. The CDR3 has 12 amino acids. V was clipped by 4 bases and J by 5 bases, with 6 bases between them. The germline CDR1 and CDR2 sequences are SGHTA and FQGNSA. CDR3 residues: CASSSQHQPQHF. CDR3 DNA sequence: TGTGCCAGCAGCTCACAGCATCAGCCCCAGCATTTT.

Written as DNA, the CDR3 is TGTGCCAGCACAACAACAAGAGAGGGTAAGGGCGAGCAGTACTTC. It translates to CASTTTREGKGEQYF. The rearrangement uses TRBV11-2 and TRBJ2-7; D may be TRBD2 (5 bases). With 7 bases removed from V and 6 bases from J, the gap between germline ends came to 22 bases. The V gene's germline CDR1 is SGHAT and CDR2 FQNNGV. The CDR3 extends over 15 amino acids.

The chain uses TRBV9 and TRBJ2-1; 10 positions agree with TRBD2. CDR3 size: 17 residues. Germline assignment: CDR1 SGDLS and CDR2 YYNGEE. Germline trimming cut 0 bases from V and 6 bases from J; bases unmatched to any gene: 9. DNA for the CDR3: TGTGCCAGCAGCGTAGCTACAATAGCGGGGGGCCCCAATGAGCAGTTCTTC. Residues: CASSVATIAGGPNEQFF. The entire variable domain, with the rest obtained from reference TRBV9 and TRBJ2-1, is as follows: DSGVTQTPKHLITATGQRVTLRCSPRSGDLSVYWYQQSLDQGLQFLIQYYNGEERAKGNILERFSAQQFPDLHSELNLSSLELGDSALYFCASSVATIAGGPNEQFFGPGTRLTVL.

This sequence joins TRBV20-1 and TRBJ1-1, with no clear D. V lost 3 bases and J 1 base, leaving 6 bases between the germline ends. Germline V gene data show CDR1 as DFQATT and CDR2 as SNEGSKA (reference sequence). The CDR3 extends over 12 amino acids. The CDR3 spells CSASSGNTEAFF. DNA for the CDR3: TGCAGTGCTAGTTCAGGGAACACTGAAGCTTTCTTT.

The chain has TRBV6-5 and TRBJ2-7; tentative D call: TRBD2 (5 bases). The V and J ends lost 4 bases and 4 bases respectively, with 17 bases between them. There are 15 residues in the CDR3. Per the germline V gene, CDR1 is MNHEY and CDR2 is SVGAGI. The CDR3 protein is CASSFQPDRGYEQYF. In nucleotides, the CDR3 is TGTGCCAGCAGTTTCCAACCCGACCGGGGTTACGAGCAGTACTTC.

The chain recombines TRBV7-2 with TRBJ2-3, with 12 bases aligning to TRBD2. V dropped 5 bases and J dropped 2; count of bases not matched to a gene: 5. CDR1 and CDR2 (germline): SGHTA, FQGNSA. This CDR3 has 16 amino acids. The CDR3 loop reads CASSILAGGYTDTQYF. The DNA for the CDR3 is TGTGCCAGCAGCATCCTAGCGGGGGGGTACACAGATACGCAGTATTTT.

The chain couples TRBV5-4 to TRBJ2-5, with TRBD2 identical over 10 bases. The germline V gene has CDR1 SGHNT and CDR2 YYREEE (reference sequence). The length of the CDR3 is 19 residues. Trimming removed 4 bases from V and 0 bases from J; junction bases left unmatched: 15. The CDR3 protein is CASSNAYSPSGGYQETQYF. The CDR3 DNA reads TGTGCCAGCAGCAACGCTTACTCTCCTAGCGGGGGTTACCAAGAGACCCAGTACTTC.

The gene calls are TRBV6-5 and TRBJ1-1, with 8 bases identical to TRBD1. The germline V gene encodes CDR1 MNHEY and CDR2 SVGAGI. This CDR3 comprises 11 residues. J gave up 7 bases and V 6 bases, and 1 base lay outside the gene matches. This chain's CDR3 is CASRQGVEAFF. The CDR3 coding sequence is TGTGCCAGCAGACAGGGGGTTGAAGCTTTCTTT.

The chain employs TRBV7-9 and TRBJ1-3; D not certain. The V gene lost 1 base and the J gene lost 1 base, with 11 bases spanning the gap. CDR1 and CDR2 from the germline V gene are SEHNR and FQNEAQ (reference sequence). The CDR3 is 16 residues long. The CDR3 spells CASSLEGRGSGNTIYF. The DNA of the CDR3 is TGTGCCAGCAGCTTAGAGGGCAGAGGGTCTGGAAACACCATATATTTT. Full variable domain (outside the CDR3, taken from reference TRBV7-9 and TRBJ1-3): DTGVSQNPRHKITKRGQNVTFRCDPISEHNRLYWYRQTLGQGPEFLTYFQNEAQLEKSRLLSDRFSAERPKGSFSTLEIQRTEQGDSAMYLCASSLEGRGSGNTIYFGEGSWLTVV.

This clone has just a few counts. J is TRBJ2-2 and V is TRBV10-1; 7 bases map to TRBD2. The CDR3 extends over 14 amino acids. J was trimmed by 6 bases and V by 2 bases; bases with no gene match: 3. Germline V gene lookup returns CDR1 WNHNN and CDR2 SYGVQD (reference sequence). CDR3 protein: CASSEQTSPGELFF. Here the CDR3 DNA reads TGCGCCAGCAGTGAGCAGACTAGCCCCGGGGAGCTGTTTTTT.

The genes are TRBV15 and TRBJ1-1, with a weak D call TRBD1 (6 bases). Trimming removed 2 bases at V and 10 bases at J, with 11 bases between. From germline, CDR1 is LNHNV and CDR2 YYDKDF (reference sequence). The length of the CDR3 is 12 residues. The CDR3 sequence is CATSRLTGLAFF. The CDR3 nucleotides are TGTGCCACCAGCAGACTAACAGGGTTAGCTTTCTTT.

Here the CDR3 reads CASSPTGDDNSPLHF. Here the CDR3 DNA reads TGTGCCAGCAGCCCCACAGGGGACGATAATTCACCCCTCCACTTT. This rearrangement joins TRBV6-5 to TRBJ1-6; 7 bases match TRBD1. In germline, CDR1 is MNHEY, CDR2 SVGAGI. CDR3 length: 15 amino acids. J was trimmed by 5 bases and V by 6 bases; bases with no gene match: 7.

The chain has TRBV3-1 (or the pseudogene TRBV3-2) and TRBJ2-3; 10 bases map to TRBD2. V dropped 4 bases and J dropped 2; count of bases not matched to a gene: 6. In germline, CDR1 is LGHDT, CDR2 YNNKEL (reference sequence). CDR3 length equals 16 residues. This chain's CDR3 is CASSRSGGTVTDTQYF. CDR3 DNA sequence: TGTGCCAGCAGCCGTAGCGGGGGGACCGTCACAGATACGCAGTATTTT.

The sample holds one count of this clone. V usage is TRBV7-2 and J usage is TRBJ1-2, with a weak D call TRBD1 (5 bases). The V and J ends lost 5 bases and 5 bases respectively, with 24 bases between them. The CDR3 has 17 residues. Germline CDR1 and CDR2: SGHTA and FQGNSA. The CDR3 DNA reads TGTGCCAGCAGCATCCAGGGTCGGAATGTGTTGGGTTATGGCTACACCTTC. It encodes CASSIQGRNVLGYGYTF.

V and J are TRBV5-6 and TRBJ2-2; 7 bases agree with TRBD1. Germline V gene lookup returns CDR1 SGHDT and CDR2 YYEEEE. The CDR3 covers 16 residues. The V and J ends lost 0 bases and 6 bases, in that order; junction bases with no gene match: 8. The DNA of the CDR3 is TGTGCCAGCAGCTTGGCCTGGGGGACAGTATCCGGGGAGCTGTTTTTT. As protein: CASSLAWGTVSGELFF.

This chain links TRBV5-1 with TRBJ2-1; 8 bases fit TRBD2. Germline V gene lookup returns CDR1 SGHRS and CDR2 YFSETQ. There are 15 residues in the CDR3. Trimming at V came to 4 bases and at J to 5 bases, leaving 8 bases not matched to a gene. The CDR3 region is CASSDGGAPNNEQFF. Here the CDR3 DNA reads TGCGCCAGCAGCGACGGGGGGGCCCCCAACAATGAGCAGTTCTTC. Full variable domain (outside the CDR3, taken from reference TRBV5-1 and TRBJ2-1): KAGVTQTPRYLIKTRGQQVTLSCSPISGHRSVSWYQQTPGQGLQFLFEYFSETQRNKGNFPGRFSGRQFSNSRSEMNVSTLELGDSALYLCASSDGGAPNNEQFFGPGTRLTVL.

V is TRBV4-1 and J is TRBJ1-3, with no clear D. From germline, CDR1 is MGHRA and CDR2 YSYEKL. V lost 0 bases, J lost 1 base, and 10 bases lay in between. The CDR3 spans 16 residues. The CDR3 bases are TGCGCCAGCAGCCAAGATCCGGGAAAATCTGGAAACACCATATATTTT. The encoded protein is CASSQDPGKSGNTIYF.

This clone has more than one count but fewer than ten. V usage is TRBV13 and J usage is TRBJ2-7; 9 bases are a match to TRBD1. J was trimmed by 4 bases and V by 5 bases; bases with no gene match: 6. The CDR3 consists of 14 residues. Germline CDR1 reads PRHDT; CDR2 reads FYEKMQ (reference sequence). DNA for the CDR3: TGTGCCAGCAGCCCTGACAGGGGGTCGTACGAGCAGTACTTC. Its protein is CASSPDRGSYEQYF.

This sequence joins TRBV2 and TRBJ1-2, with D unclear. Germline values: CDR1 SNHLY, CDR2 FYNNEI. There are 13 residues in the CDR3. Trimming removed 8 bases at V and 4 bases at J, with 14 bases between. CDR3 bases: TGTGCCAGCGTACGGGTTCCCACCTATGGCTACACCTTC. Translation gives CASVRVPTYGYTF.

A few counts support this clone. The chain joins TRBV4-2 to TRBJ1-1, with 7 bases that match TRBD1. CDR1 is LGHNA and CDR2 is YNFKEQ in the germline V gene. V gave up 2 bases and J gave up 1 base; unmatched junction bases: 4. The CDR3 has 15 residues. Written as DNA, the CDR3 is TGTGCCAGCAGCCAAACGGACAGGTCGAACACTGAAGCTTTCTTT. Translation: CASSQTDRSNTEAFF.

The chain links TRBV7-2 to TRBJ1-5; the D is unclear. There are 12 residues in the CDR3. The V end was cut by 5 bases, the J end by 4 bases, with 6 bases between. Germline V CDR1 and CDR2: SGHTA, FQGNSA. The CDR3 here is CASSPPNQPQHF. CDR3 nucleotides: TGTGCCAGCAGCCCCCCTAATCAGCCCCAGCATTTT.

V gene TRBV9 combines with J gene TRBJ2-2, with D tentatively TRBD2 (5 bases). This CDR3 contains 14 residues. Germline lookup yields CDR1 SGDLS and CDR2 YYNGEE. Trimming took off 6 bases at V and 4 bases at J, with 13 bases between the two ends. The CDR3 DNA follows: TGTGCCAGCACCCGGGGTGGATTCACCGGGGAGCTGTTTTTT. It encodes CASTRGGFTGELFF.

In DNA form, the CDR3 reads TGTGCCAGTAGTATAGAGCCCGCAGGGTGGCCCCAGCATTTT. Amino acid sequence: CASSIEPAGWPQHF. This chain joins TRBV19 and TRBJ1-5, with a weak D call TRBD1 (5 bases). The CDR3 runs 14 residues. V was trimmed by 0 bases and J by 9 bases, leaving 12 bases between them. Germline CDR1 reads LNHDA; CDR2 reads SQIVND (reference sequence).

V gene TRBV7-2 combines with J gene TRBJ2-5, with 12 bases aligning to TRBD2. V shed 6 bases, J shed 3 bases, and the junction held 5 bases outside the gene matches. This CDR3 region has 15 residues. Germline V gene sequence: CDR1 SGHTA, CDR2 FQGNSA. CDR3 protein: CASRWLAGGEETQYF. CDR3 DNA sequence: TGTGCCAGCAGATGGCTAGCGGGGGGGGAAGAGACCCAGTACTTC.

The V call is TRBV7-2, the J call TRBJ2-1; no clear D. Between the trimmed V and J ends, which lost 2 bases and 4 bases, there was a span of 6 bases. Germline assignment: CDR1 SGHTA and CDR2 FQGNSA. The CDR3 length is 13 residues. CDR3 protein: CASSLRGYNEQFF. For the CDR3, the DNA is TGTGCCAGCAGCTTAAGAGGTTACAATGAGCAGTTCTTC. Complete variable domain (other parts from reference TRBV7-2 and TRBJ2-1): GAGVSQSPSNKVTEKGKDVELRCDPISGHTALYWYRQSLGQGLEFLIYFQGNSAPDKSGLPSDRFSAERTGGSVSTLTIQRTQQEDSAVYLCASSLRGYNEQFFGPGTRLTVL.

V is TRBV19 and J is TRBJ1-2; D not resolved. With 3 bases removed from V and 4 bases from J, the gap between germline ends came to 12 bases. CDR1 is LNHDA and CDR2 is SQIVND in the germline V gene (reference sequence). The CDR3 consists of 14 residues. CDR3: CASSIQAVGYGYTF. DNA for the CDR3: TGTGCCAGTAGTATCCAGGCAGTGGGCTATGGCTACACCTTC. The variable domain in full, completed from reference TRBV19 and TRBJ1-2, reads DGGITQSPKYLFRKEGQNVTLSCEQNLNHDAMYWYRQDPGQGLRLIYYSQIVNDFQKGDIAEGYSVSREKKESFPLTVTSAQKNPTAFYLCASSIQAVGYGYTFGSGTRLTVV.

The rearrangement links TRBV7-2 to TRBJ1-3; D gene unclear. Per germline, CDR1 SGHTA and CDR2 FQGNSA. This CDR3 has 12 residues. The V end lost 8 bases, the J end lost 0 bases, and 5 bases lay between the germline ends. As DNA, the CDR3 is TGTGCCAGCGGCCTCTCTGGAAACACCATATATTTT. Amino acid sequence: CASGLSGNTIYF.

This sequence joins TRBV20-1 and TRBJ2-7, with D possibly TRBD2 on 6 matching bases. V was cut by 3 bases and J by 0 bases, with 15 bases left in between. The CDR3 runs 15 residues. Germline CDR1 DFQATT, CDR2 SNEGSKA (reference sequence). As DNA, the CDR3 is TGCAGTGCTAGTAGGGGACTCCAACTCTCCTACGAGCAGTACTTC. Translation: CSASRGLQLSYEQYF.